This T cell receptor (beta chain) was sequenced in a study of cytomegalovirus exposure and HLA in healthy donors. The wider study: Among over 300 genotyped donors, 65% to 90% fell in the Caucasian-associated ancestry cluster. Broader study findings: It was in a later analysis that TCR association rates were seen to vary by HLA locus, highest for DRB1 and lowest for HLA-C.

This clone was counted between two and nine times. Antigen specificity is unknown. CDR3 length: 14 amino acids. Germline V gene sequence: CDR1 MNHEY, CDR2 SMNVEV (reference sequence). V was pared by 2 bases and J by 6 bases, with 13 bases between. The PCR employed 60 Vbeta primers together with 13 Jbeta primers. In the study's own analysis: Later analysis identified tens of millions of unique TCR beta chains, 10 million to 12 million shared. Libraries were prepared by immunoSEQ multiplex PCR; TCRdb keeps only in-frame clonotypes and omits some of them. The V and J calls and clone size come from that table; D and trimming were worked out from the DNA. The top ten hold around 2.2% of the sample, which has 150,000 to 200,000 clones, around 81% seen once.

The sequencing input was PBMCs. This sequence joins TRBV27 and TRBJ1-2; a possible D gene is TRBD1 (6 bases). The clonotype was recovered from a woman under 40 in good health and CMV-seronegative. The CDR3 loop is CASSLVQGLDGYTF. CDR3 coding DNA: TGTGCCAGCAGTTTAGTACAGGGCCTAGATGGCTACACCTTC.